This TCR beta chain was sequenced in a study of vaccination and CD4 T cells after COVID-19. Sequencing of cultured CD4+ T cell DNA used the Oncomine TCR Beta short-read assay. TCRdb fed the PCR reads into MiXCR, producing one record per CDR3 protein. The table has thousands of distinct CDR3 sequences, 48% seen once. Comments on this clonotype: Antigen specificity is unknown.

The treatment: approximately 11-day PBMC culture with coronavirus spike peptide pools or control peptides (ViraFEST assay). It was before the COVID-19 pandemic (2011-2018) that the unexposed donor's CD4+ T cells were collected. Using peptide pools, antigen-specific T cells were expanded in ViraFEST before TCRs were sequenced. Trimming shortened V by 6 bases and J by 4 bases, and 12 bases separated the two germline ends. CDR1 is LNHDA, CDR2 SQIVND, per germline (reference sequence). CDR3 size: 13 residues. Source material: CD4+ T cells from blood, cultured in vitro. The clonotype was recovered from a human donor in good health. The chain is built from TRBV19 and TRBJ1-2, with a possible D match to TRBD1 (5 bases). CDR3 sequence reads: CASREGLGYGYTF. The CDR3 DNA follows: TGTGCCAGTAGGGAGGGGCTTGGCTATGGCTACACCTTC.